The rows below give T cell receptor beta chains drawn from one sample of a study of OX40 agonist ivuxolimab in advanced cancers. This table comes from immunoSEQ multiplex PCR, and its TCRdb copy is limited to in-frame clones, with some not included. The sample has under 85,000 clones; around 94% are singletons. The material was CD4+ or CD8+ T cells sorted from blood, obtained in a trial of the OX40 agonist ivuxolimab. These receptors were obtained from an adult with an advanced solid tumor such as melanoma, head and neck, liver or kidney cancer. Each CDR3 is given with its conserved first and last residue. The D gene is left open where the match is weak. Only part of the rows carry a size: once, few, many, or a class if the clone is expanded.

d_call | clone_size | j_call | v_call | cdr3_nt | cdr3_aa
- | - | TRBJ2-1 | TRBV11-3 | TGTGCCAGCAGCTTAGGTAGGGGACCCCTCAATGAGCAGTTCTTC | CASSLGRGPLNEQFF
- | - | TRBJ2-5 | TRBV5-6 | TGTGCCACTCTCGGGTCAGGGCCAACTCAAGAGACCCAGTACTTC | CATLGSGPTQETQYF
- | once | TRBJ2-3 | TRBV18 | TGTGCCAGCTCCGGAAGTTTAGGAACCGATCGCACAGATACGCAGTATTTT | CASSGSLGTDRTDTQYF
- | - | TRBJ1-2 | TRBV19 | TGTGCCAGTACAAGAGGGCACAATGGCTACACCTTC | CASTRGHNGYTF
- | - | TRBJ2-2 | TRBV9 | TGTGCCAGCAGCGTAGCGGTTACGCTGGCCGGGGAGCTGTTTTTT | CASSVAVTLAGELFF
TRBD2 | - | TRBJ2-1 | TRBV7-9 | TGTGCCAGCAGCAGAGGACTAGGGAAATACAATGAGCAGTTCTTC | CASSRGLGKYNEQFF
- | - | TRBJ2-1 | TRBV6-5 | TGTGCCAGCAGTTGGCGGGAATACAATGAGCAGTTCTTC | CASSWREYNEQFF
- | once | TRBJ1-1 | TRBV28 | TGTGCCAGCAGTTTTAATCCTAACACTGAAGCTTTCTTT | CASSFNPNTEAFF
TRBD1 | - | TRBJ2-7 | TRBV29-1 | TGCAGCGTTGGACAGGGGACCTACGAGCAGTACTTC | CSVGQGTYEQYF
- | - | TRBJ2-7 | TRBV2 | TGTGCCAGCAGTGAGGAGCGAGCTAGCTCCTACGAGCAGTACTTC | CASSEERASSYEQYF
TRBD2 | - | TRBJ2-7 | TRBV5-1 | TGCGCCAGCAGCTTGGCCGCGGGAGGGAACGAGCAGTACTTC | CASSLAAGGNEQYF
- | few | TRBJ2-3 | TRBV6-4 | TGTGCCAGCAGTGACGGGGGAGAGGCCACAGATACGCAGTATTTT | CASSDGGEATDTQYF
- | - | TRBJ2-3 | TRBV9 | TGTGCCAGCAGCGATGCAGGGTCAACGCAGTATTTT | CASSDAGSTQYF
- | - | TRBJ2-1 | TRBV27 | TGTGCCAGCAGGCCCGGGACAATTACGCCCAATGAGCAGTTCTTC | CASRPGTITPNEQFF
TRBD1 | - | TRBJ1-1 | TRBV9 | TGTGCCAGCAGCGTCGGACAGGGGAAGGCTGAAGCTTTCTTT | CASSVGQGKAEAFF
TRBD2 | - | TRBJ2-3 | TRBV5-8 | TGTGCCAGCAGCTTGGATCAAGCGGGAGGTGATACGCAGTATTTT | CASSLDQAGGDTQYF
- | - | TRBJ2-3 | TRBV28 | TGTGCCAGCAGTTTGTACCGCACAGATACGCAGTATTTT | CASSLYRTDTQYF
- | - | TRBJ2-1 | TRBV7-3 | TGTGCCAGCTCTCGTGGAGGGCCTATGGATGAGCAGTTCTTC | CASSRGGPMDEQFF
- | - | TRBJ1-1 | TRBV6-5 | TGTGCCAGCAGTTATCTCGGGGACGCTGAAGCTTTCTTT | CASSYLGDAEAFF
- | - | TRBJ1-6 | TRBV5-4 | TGTGCCAGCAGCTTTAGGCAGCATAATTCACCCCTCCACTTT | CASSFRQHNSPLHF
- | - | TRBJ1-4 | TRBV11-2 | TGTGCCAGCAGCTTGGGTGAAAAACTGTTTTTT | CASSLGEKLFF
- | - | TRBJ2-3 | TRBV5-4 | TGTGCCAGCAGCCACGCGGACAGCACAGATACGCAGTATTTT | CASSHADSTDTQYF
- | - | TRBJ2-7 | TRBV7-9 | TGTGCCAGCAGCTCCGGGTCAGCGGATACCTACGAGCAGTACTTC | CASSSGSADTYEQYF
- | once | TRBJ1-2 | TRBV7-9 | TGTGCCAGCAGCTTGAGTTACAGGGTGGATGGCTACACCTTC | CASSLSYRVDGYTF